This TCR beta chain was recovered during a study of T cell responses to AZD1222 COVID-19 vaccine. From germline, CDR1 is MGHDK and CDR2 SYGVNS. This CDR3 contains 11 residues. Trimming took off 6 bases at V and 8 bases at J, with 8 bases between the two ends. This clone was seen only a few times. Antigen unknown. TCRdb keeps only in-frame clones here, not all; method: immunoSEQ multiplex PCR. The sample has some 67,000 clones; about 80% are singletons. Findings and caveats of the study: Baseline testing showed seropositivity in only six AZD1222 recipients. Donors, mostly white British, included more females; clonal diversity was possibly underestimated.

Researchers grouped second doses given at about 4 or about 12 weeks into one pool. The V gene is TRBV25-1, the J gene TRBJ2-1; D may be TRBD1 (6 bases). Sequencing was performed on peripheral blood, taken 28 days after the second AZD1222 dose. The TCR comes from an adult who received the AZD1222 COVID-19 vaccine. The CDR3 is CASRQGYEQFF. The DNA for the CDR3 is TGTGCCAGCAGACAGGGCTATGAGCAGTTCTTC.